This is a list of T cell receptor beta chains from one sample in a study of Tregs in tolerant kidney transplant recipients. The repertoire was sequenced with immunoSEQ multiplex PCR; TCRdb's copy has only in-frame clones and lacks some. This repertoire shows tens of thousands of clones, about 87% found once; its top ten account for around 4.1%. Sequenced here: CD4+ T cells from blood (PBMCs), sampled 6 months after the transplant. The receptors originated from a human patient who received a combined kidney and bone marrow transplant. T cells may partly derive from the graft donor. The CDR3 runs from the conserved cysteine through the conserved F or W. A D gene is named only where the DNA matches it firmly. Clone size, where shown, is once, few, many, or a class for clones that have expanded.

d_call: NA
v_call: TRBV5-1
j_call: TRBJ2-2
clone_size: NA
cdr3_nt: TGCGCCAGCAGCTTGGACTTGAACACCGGGGAGCTGTTTTTT
cdr3_aa: CASSLDLNTGELFF

d_call: NA
v_call: TRBV6-5
j_call: TRBJ1-2
clone_size: NA
cdr3_nt: TGTGCCAGCAGTTACGGGCAGCCCTACTATGGCTACACCTTC
cdr3_aa: CASSYGQPYYGYTF

d_call: TRBD1
v_call: TRBV5-1
j_call: TRBJ1-1
clone_size: NA
cdr3_nt: TGCGCCAGCAGCTCCGGACAGGGGTACACTGAAGCTTTCTTT
cdr3_aa: CASSSGQGYTEAFF

d_call: NA
v_call: TRBV15
j_call: TRBJ1-2
clone_size: NA
cdr3_nt: TGTGCCACCAGCAGAGACCTAGCTAACTATGGCTACACCTTC
cdr3_aa: CATSRDLANYGYTF

d_call: TRBD2
v_call: TRBV7-8
j_call: TRBJ2-1
clone_size: NA
cdr3_nt: TGTGCCAGCAGCCCGGGACTACTTTTATACAATGAGCAGTTCTTC
cdr3_aa: CASSPGLLLYNEQFF

d_call: TRBD2
v_call: TRBV4-2
j_call: TRBJ2-4
clone_size: once
cdr3_nt: TGTGCCAGCAGCCAATCCCCCGGGGGGGTAGGTGTGAGGTACTTC
cdr3_aa: CASSQSPGGVGVRYF

d_call: NA
v_call: TRBV27
j_call: TRBJ1-4
clone_size: few
cdr3_nt: TGTGCCAGCAGTTTATACCCACCTCAGTCTAATGAAAAACTGTTTTTT
cdr3_aa: CASSLYPPQSNEKLFF

d_call: NA
v_call: TRBV7-9
j_call: TRBJ1-6
clone_size: NA
cdr3_nt: TGTGCCAGCAGCTTACAAGAGGGACCCCTCCACTTT
cdr3_aa: CASSLQEGPLHF

d_call: NA
v_call: TRBV7-2
j_call: TRBJ1-1
clone_size: once
cdr3_nt: TGTGCCAGCAGCTTAACATCTTCGAACACTGAAGCTTTCTTT
cdr3_aa: CASSLTSSNTEAFF

d_call: NA
v_call: TRBV2
j_call: TRBJ2-7
clone_size: NA
cdr3_nt: TGTGCCAGCAGCCGGGGGGCGGGGCCCGGGGACGAGCAGTACTTC
cdr3_aa: CASSRGAGPGDEQYF